Listed below are T cell receptor beta chains from one sample, sequenced in a study of CD8+CD57+ T cells in acquired aplastic anemia. MiXCR, applied by TCRdb to the reads, yields one record per CDR3 protein. The sample lists fewer than 45,000 distinct CDR3 sequences, under 80% occurring once. The sample was sorted CD4+, CD8+, or CD8+CD57+ T cells (not recorded which) from PBMCs. The receptors were sampled from a human donor in good health, serving as a control. The CDR3 runs from the conserved cysteine through the conserved F or W. D genes are given only for firm matches. Only some rows state a clone size, as once, few, many or a class for expanded clones.

D	V	size	length	J	DNA	CDR3
TRBD1	TRBV25-1	NA	16	TRBJ1-2	TGTGCCAGCAGTCCCGGGACAGGGGGGATTGCCTATGGCTACACCTTC	CASSPGTGGIAYGYTF
NA	TRBV2	NA	13	TRBJ1-2	TGTGCCAGCCAAGACAGGTCCGGTTATGGCTACACCTTC	CASQDRSGYGYTF
NA	TRBV2	NA	15	TRBJ1-4	TGTGCCAGCAGTGAAACGGAGACAACTAATGAAAAACTGTTTTTT	CASSETETTNEKLFF
NA	TRBV7-2	NA	12	TRBJ1-2	TGTGCCAGCAGCTTAACACGGGATGGCTACACCTTC	CASSLTRDGYTF
NA	TRBV7-2	NA	12	TRBJ2-5	TGTGCCAGCACCGAGGTCGGAGAGACCCAGTACTTC	CASTEVGETQYF
TRBD1	TRBV29-1	few	14	TRBJ2-7	TGCAGCGTGGCCGGAACAGGGGGCTTCTACGAGCAGTACTTC	CSVAGTGGFYEQYF
TRBD2	TRBV7-2	NA	15	TRBJ2-1	TGTGCCAGCAGCTTTCCCGGGGGGGGAGACAATGAGCAGTTCTTC	CASSFPGGGDNEQFF
NA	TRBV5-1	medium-sized	15	TRBJ2-1	TGCGCCAGCAGCTTGACCCAAAATCGATACAATGAGCAGTTCTTC	CASSLTQNRYNEQFF
NA	TRBV4-3	NA	14	TRBJ1-1	TGCGCCAGCAGCCAAGGGGCAGGGAACACTGAAGCTTTCTTT	CASSQGAGNTEAFF
TRBD2	TRBV10-1	NA	13	TRBJ2-7	TGCGCCAGCAGTGAGTCGGGGGGGAACGAGCAGTACTTC	CASSESGGNEQYF
TRBD1	TRBV15	NA	15	TRBJ2-7	TGTGCCACCAGCAGCACAGGGGCAAGGTCCTACGAGCAGTACTTC	CATSSTGARSYEQYF
NA	TRBV29-1	NA	17	TRBJ1-5	TGCAGCGTTGTTCTCCGGGACACTCACCTGGGCAATCAGCCCCAGCATTTT	CSVVLRDTHLGNQPQHF
NA	TRBV25-1	few	16	TRBJ2-7	TGTGCCAGCAGTGATCCCAAAAGGGACACCCAGTACGAGCAGTACTTC	CASSDPKRDTQYEQYF